This T cell receptor beta chain was recorded in a study of Ad26.COV2.S vaccination and SARS-CoV-2 variants. Turning to the study itself: Once or twice, 56 days apart, Ad26.COV2.S was delivered intramuscularly. Study-wide results and limits: Using TCR breadth and depth analyses may have led to underestimated total T cell responses.

With respect to this clone: What it binds is unknown.

Treatment denoted: over 15 received Ad26.COV2.S at low or high dose, single or two shots; about 5 received placebo; per-sample allocation not given. Samples came from day 63 after the first vaccine or placebo injection. Generated by immunoSEQ multiplex PCR, the TCRdb table keeps only in-frame clones and is missing some. The sample includes under 500,000 clones, 92% of them seen just once. Here the sequenced sample was peripheral blood, taken in a trial of Ad26.COV2.S vaccine versus placebo. The sequence came from a person aged 18-60 years who received the Ad26.COV2.S COVID-19 vaccine or a placebo.

The CDR3 protein is CASSRPTGNTIYF. The CDR3 DNA is TGTGCCAGCAGCCGTCCGACCGGAAACACCATATATTTT. The V gene is TRBV11-2, the J gene TRBJ1-3; D call uncertain. The CDR3 runs 13 residues. Germline V lookup: CDR1 SGHAT, CDR2 FQNNGV. Deletions cut 5 bases from V and 4 bases from J, with 9 bases between.